The sequence of this T cell receptor (beta chain) was determined in a study of blood T cell repertoires in COVID-19. Germline V gene sequence: CDR1 SGHNT, CDR2 YYREEE (reference sequence). Deletions cut 1 base from V and 8 bases from J, with 10 bases between. CDR3 length: 14 residues. Here immunoSEQ multiplex PCR was the method, and the copy in TCRdb shows in-frame clones only, minus some. The profile shows roughly 200,000 clones, around 90% of them singletons. Sequencing was done on a sample of PBMCs or T cells enriched from blood (not recorded which). The genes are TRBV5-4 and TRBJ1-6, with D perhaps TRBD1 (5 bases). This sequence originates from a woman aged 25-40 years who had recovered from COVID-19. For the CDR3, the DNA is TGTGCCAGCAGCTTGATGTCCAGGGATTCACCCCTCCACTTT. Translating gives CASSLMSRDSPLHF. The entire variable domain, with the rest obtained from reference TRBV5-4 and TRBJ1-6, is as follows: ETGVTQSPTHLIKTRGQQVTLRCSSQSGHNTVSWYQQALGQGPQFIFQYYREEENGRGNFPPRFSGLQFPNYSSELNVNALELDDSALYLCASSLMSRDSPLHFGNGTRLTVT.